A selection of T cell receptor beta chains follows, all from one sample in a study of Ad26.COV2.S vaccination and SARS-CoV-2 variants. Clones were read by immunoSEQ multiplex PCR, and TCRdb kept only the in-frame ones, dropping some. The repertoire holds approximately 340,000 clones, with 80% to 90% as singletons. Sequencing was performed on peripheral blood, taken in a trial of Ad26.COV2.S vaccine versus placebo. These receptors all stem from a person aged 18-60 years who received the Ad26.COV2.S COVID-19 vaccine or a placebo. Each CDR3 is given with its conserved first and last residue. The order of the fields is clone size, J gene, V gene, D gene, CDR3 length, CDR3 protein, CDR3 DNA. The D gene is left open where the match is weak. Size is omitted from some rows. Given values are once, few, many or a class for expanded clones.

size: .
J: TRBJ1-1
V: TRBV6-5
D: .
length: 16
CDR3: CASSWTGSSLDPEAFF
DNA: TGTGCCAGCAGTTGGACGGGAAGTAGCTTGGATCCTGAAGCTTTCTTT

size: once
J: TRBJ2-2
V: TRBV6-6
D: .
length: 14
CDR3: CASSYSSNTGELFF
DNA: TGTGCCAGCAGTTACAGCTCGAACACCGGGGAGCTGTTTTTT

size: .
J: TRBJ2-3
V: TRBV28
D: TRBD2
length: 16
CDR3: CASTGLAGRDTDTQYF
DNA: TGTGCCAGCACGGGACTAGCGGGGCGAGACACAGATACGCAGTATTTT

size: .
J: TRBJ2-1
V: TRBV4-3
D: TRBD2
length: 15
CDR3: CASSLQRESYNEQFF
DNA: TGCGCCAGCAGCCTTCAGCGGGAGTCCTACAATGAGCAGTTCTTC

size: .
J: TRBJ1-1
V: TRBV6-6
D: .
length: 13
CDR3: CASSTWMSTEAFF
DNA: TGTGCCAGCAGTACCTGGATGTCAACTGAAGCTTTCTTT

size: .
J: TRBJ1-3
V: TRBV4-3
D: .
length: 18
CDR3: CASSQDGTELISGNTIYF
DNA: TGCGCCAGCAGCCAAGATGGAACGGAGCTGATCTCTGGAAACACCATATATTTT

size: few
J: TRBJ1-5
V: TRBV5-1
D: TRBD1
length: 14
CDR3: CASSSGTDNQPQHF
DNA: TGCGCCAGCAGCTCTGGGACAGACAATCAGCCCCAGCATTTT

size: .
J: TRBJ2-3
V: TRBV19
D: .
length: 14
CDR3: CASSPEYSTDTQYF
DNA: TGTGCCAGTAGCCCAGAGTATAGCACAGATACGCAGTATTTT

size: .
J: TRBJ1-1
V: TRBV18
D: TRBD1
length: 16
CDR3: CASSPRQGAHNTEAFF
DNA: TGTGCCAGCTCACCACGACAGGGGGCGCATAACACTGAAGCTTTCTTT

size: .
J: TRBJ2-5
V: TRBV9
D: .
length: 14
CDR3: CASSATRRSETQYF
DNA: TGTGCCAGCAGCGCGACTAGACGTAGCGAGACCCAGTACTTC

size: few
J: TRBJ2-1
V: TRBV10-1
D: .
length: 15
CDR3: CASSENPRAYNEQFF
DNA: TGCGCCAGCAGTGAAAACCCTAGGGCCTACAATGAGCAGTTCTTC

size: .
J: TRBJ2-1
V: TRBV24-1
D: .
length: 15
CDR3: CATSEFDGVLNEQFF
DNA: TGTGCCACCAGTGAATTTGATGGAGTCCTTAATGAGCAGTTCTTC

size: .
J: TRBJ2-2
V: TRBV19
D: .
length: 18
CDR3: CASSVPTYRGGSTGELFF
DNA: TGTGCCAGTAGTGTACCGACCTACAGGGGAGGGAGCACCGGGGAGCTGTTTTTT

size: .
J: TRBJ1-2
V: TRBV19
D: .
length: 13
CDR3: CASSINFDYGYTF
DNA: TGTGCCAGTAGTATTAACTTCGACTATGGCTACACCTTC

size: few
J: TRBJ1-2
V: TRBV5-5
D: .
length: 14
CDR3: CASSLMYGPYGYTF
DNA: TGTGCCAGCAGCTTGATGTACGGGCCATATGGCTACACCTTC

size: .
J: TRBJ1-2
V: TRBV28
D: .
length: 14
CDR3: CASSTRTGNYGYTF
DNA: TGTGCCAGCAGTACCCGGACGGGAAACTATGGCTACACCTTC

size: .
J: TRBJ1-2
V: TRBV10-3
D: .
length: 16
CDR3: CAISRDRSRKNYGYTF
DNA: TGTGCCATCAGCCGAGATAGAAGCAGGAAGAACTATGGCTACACCTTC

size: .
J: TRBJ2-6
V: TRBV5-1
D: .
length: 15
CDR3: CASSLEGVGANVLTF
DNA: TGCGCCAGCAGCTTGGAAGGGGTAGGGGCCAACGTCCTGACTTTC

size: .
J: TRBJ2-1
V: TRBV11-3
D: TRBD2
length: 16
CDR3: CASSTAGRGVYNEQFF
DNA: TGTGCCAGCAGCACCGCGGGGCGGGGGGTGTACAATGAGCAGTTCTTC

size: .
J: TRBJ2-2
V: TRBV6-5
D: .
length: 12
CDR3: CASSRGTGELFF
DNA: TGTGCCAGCAGTCGGGGGACCGGGGAGCTGTTTTTT

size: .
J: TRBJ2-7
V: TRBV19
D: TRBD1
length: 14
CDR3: CASSGRDREYEQYF
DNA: TGTGCCAGTAGCGGAAGGGACAGGGAATACGAGCAGTACTTC

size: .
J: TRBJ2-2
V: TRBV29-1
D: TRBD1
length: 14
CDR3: CSVGQGANTGELFF
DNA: TGCAGCGTTGGACAGGGGGCGAACACCGGGGAGCTGTTTTTT

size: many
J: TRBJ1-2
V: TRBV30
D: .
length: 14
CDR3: CAWSKNRIKYGYTF
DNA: TGTGCCTGGAGTAAAAACAGGATAAAGTATGGCTACACCTTC

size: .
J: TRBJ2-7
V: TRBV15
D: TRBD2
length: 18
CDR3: CATSRDGPLTSGSYEQYF
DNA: TGTGCCACCAGCAGAGATGGTCCCCTTACTAGCGGGAGCTACGAGCAGTACTTC

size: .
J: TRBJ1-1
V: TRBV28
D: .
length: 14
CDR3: CASSRGDRLLVAFF
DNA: TGTGCCAGCAGCAGGGGAGATCGACTCCTCGTGGCTTTCTTT

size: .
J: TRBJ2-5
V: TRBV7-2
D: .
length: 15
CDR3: CASSLQGTGQETQYF
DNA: TGTGCCAGCAGCTTACAAGGTACAGGACAAGAGACCCAGTACTTC

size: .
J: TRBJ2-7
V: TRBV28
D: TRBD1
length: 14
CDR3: CASSSPDRGHEQYF
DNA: TGTGCCAGCAGTTCCCCGGACAGGGGGCACGAGCAGTACTTC

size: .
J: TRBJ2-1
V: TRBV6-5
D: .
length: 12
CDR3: CATARLATEQFF
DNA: TGTGCCACAGCAAGGCTAGCGACCGAGCAGTTCTTC

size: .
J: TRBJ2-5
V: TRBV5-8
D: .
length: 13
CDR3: CASTWQEMETQYF
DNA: TGTGCCAGCACCTGGCAGGAGATGGAGACCCAGTACTTC

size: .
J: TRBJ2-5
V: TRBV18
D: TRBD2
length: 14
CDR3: CASSPLAVQETQYF
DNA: TGTGCCAGCTCTCCCCTAGCGGTCCAAGAGACCCAGTACTTC

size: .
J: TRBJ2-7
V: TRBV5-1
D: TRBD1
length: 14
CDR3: CASSIATGDYEQYF
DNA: TGCGCCAGCAGCATAGCCACAGGGGACTACGAGCAGTACTTC

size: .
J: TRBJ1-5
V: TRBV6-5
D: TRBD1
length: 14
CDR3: CASSYDRDNQPQHF
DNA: TGTGCCAGCAGCTACGACAGGGACAATCAGCCCCAGCATTTT

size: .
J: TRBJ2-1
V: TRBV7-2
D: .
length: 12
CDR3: CASSFGPYEQFF
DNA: TGTGCCAGCAGCTTCGGGCCCTACGAGCAGTTCTTC

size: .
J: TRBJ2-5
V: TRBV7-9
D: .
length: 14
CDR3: CASSLTDSQETQYF
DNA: TGTGCCAGCAGCTTAACGGACAGTCAAGAGACCCAGTACTTC

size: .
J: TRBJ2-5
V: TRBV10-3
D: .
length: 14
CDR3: CAISESQGEGTQYF
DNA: TGTGCCATCAGTGAGTCCCAGGGCGAGGGGACCCAGTACTTC

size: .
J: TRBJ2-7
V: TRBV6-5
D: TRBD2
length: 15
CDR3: CASSFGLAGTYEQYF
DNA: TGTGCCAGCAGTTTTGGACTAGCGGGAACCTACGAGCAGTACTTC

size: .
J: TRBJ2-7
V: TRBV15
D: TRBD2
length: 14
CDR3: CATSIAGGLYEQYF
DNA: TGTGCCACCAGCATAGCGGGGGGGCTGTACGAGCAGTACTTC

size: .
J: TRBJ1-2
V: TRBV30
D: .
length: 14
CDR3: CAWRSSMGVYGYTF
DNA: TGTGCCTGGAGATCATCCATGGGGGTCTATGGCTACACCTTC

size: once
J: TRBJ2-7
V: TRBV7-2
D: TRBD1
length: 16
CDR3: CASSPSWGTGGYEQYF
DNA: TGTGCCAGCAGCCCCTCCTGGGGGACAGGGGGCTACGAGCAGTACTTC

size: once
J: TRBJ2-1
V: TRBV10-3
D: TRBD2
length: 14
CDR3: CAIKAGGSYNEQFF
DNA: TGTGCCATCAAAGCGGGGGGTTCCTACAATGAGCAGTTCTTC

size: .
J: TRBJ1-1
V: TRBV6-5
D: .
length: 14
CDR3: CASRDPAANTEAFF
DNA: TGTGCCAGCAGGGACCCCGCAGCGAACACTGAAGCTTTCTTT

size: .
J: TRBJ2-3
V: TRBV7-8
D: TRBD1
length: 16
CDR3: CASSSLWGQGTDTQYF
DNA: TGTGCCAGCAGCTCGCTTTGGGGACAGGGCACAGATACGCAGTATTTT

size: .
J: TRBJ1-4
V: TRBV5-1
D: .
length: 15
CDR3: CASSLYRGPNEKLFF
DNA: TGCGCCAGCAGCTTGTACAGAGGTCCTAATGAAAAACTGTTTTTT

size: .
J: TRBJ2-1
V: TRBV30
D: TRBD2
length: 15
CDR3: CAWHPGATSAFEQFF
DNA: TGTGCCTGGCACCCCGGGGCGACTAGCGCTTTTGAGCAGTTCTTC